These T cell receptor beta chains were read from a single sample in a study of CD8+ T cells in alopecia areata. TCRdb's table, derived via immunoSEQ multiplex PCR, lists solely in-frame clones and lacks some. The repertoire holds around 200,000 clones, with roughly 62% as singletons. The sequences come from CD8+ T cells sorted from blood, collected at week 24, from a patient treated with tofacitinib. The receptors stem from a human donor with alopecia areata. CDR3s include the opening cysteine and the closing phenylalanine or tryptophan.

v_call	j_call	cdr3_aa
TRBV29-1	TRBJ2-4	CSVEGENIQYF
TRBV30	TRBJ1-2	CAWSGGLGGYTF
TRBV2	TRBJ1-1	CASSESVDSGSTEAFF
TRBV5-1	TRBJ2-2	CASSLSQRDTGELFF
TRBV27	TRBJ2-1	CASTQRRDLNEQFF
TRBV6-5	TRBJ2-1	CASSDLPYNEQFF
TRBV7-8	TRBJ1-2	CASSIATNPNYGYTF
TRBV30	TRBJ2-5	CAWSVRDHWGQETQYF
TRBV13	TRBJ2-1	CASSLTYNEQFF
TRBV7-6	TRBJ2-2	CASSSPYTGELFF
TRBV6-6	TRBJ2-4	CASSYEGGENIQYF
TRBV4-1	TRBJ2-3	CASSQALDSTDTQYF